The 30 T cell receptor beta chains below come from one sample, sequenced in a study of T cell repertoires in cytomegalovirus infection. TCRdb fed the reads into MiXCR, producing one record per CDR3 protein. The sample yields approximately 150,000 distinct CDR3 sequences, about 6% seen once. The sequenced material came from PBMCs. The receptors here all came from a human donor in good health (CMV status not recorded). Some clones in this sample may be carry-over from other donors' samples.

This clonotype was seen at least ten times. The chain links TRBV7-8 to TRBJ2-1; 7 bases align to TRBD2. CDR3 length: 16 amino acids. Germline V lookup: CDR1 SGHVS, CDR2 FQNEAQ. V was pared by 2 bases and J by 3 bases, with 7 bases of the junction left unmatched. DNA of the CDR3: TGTGCCAGCAGCTTACGGGGGGTCTCCCACTACAATGAGCAGTTCTTC. This sequence encodes CASSLRGVSHYNEQFF.

This clonotype has ten or more counts. The J gene is TRBJ1-1, the V gene TRBV7-2; tentative D call: TRBD1 (6 bases). The germline gives CDR1 SGHTA, CDR2 FQGNSA. The CDR3 length is 14 residues. Trimming left V 5 bases short and J 4 bases short, with 14 bases between. This CDR3 is CASSIQGRGTEAFF. CDR3 nucleotides: TGTGCCAGCAGCATACAGGGAAGAGGCACTGAAGCTTTCTTT. The full variable domain, with the rest looked up from reference TRBV7-2 and TRBJ1-1, is GAGVSQSPSNKVTEKGKDVELRCDPISGHTALYWYRQSLGQGLEFLIYFQGNSAPDKSGLPSDRFSAERTGGSVSTLTIQRTQQEDSAVYLCASSIQGRGTEAFFGQGTRLTVV.

This clonotype has a handful of counts. V usage is TRBV6-6 and J usage is TRBJ2-7; TRBD1 matches at 8 bases. This CDR3 region has 11 residues. Germline V lookup: CDR1 MNHNY, CDR2 SVGAGI (reference sequence). The CDR3 is CGNRGEVLQYF. For the CDR3, the DNA is TGTGGCAACAGGGGGGAGGTTCTTCAGTACTTC.

This clonotype has a count of ten or more. CDR3 in DNA: TGTGCCAGCAGTTTAATCACGACTGAAGCTTTCTTT. Amino acid sequence: CASSLITTEAFF. This sequence joins TRBV28 and TRBJ1-1; D not resolved. Germline CDR1 is MDHEN and CDR2 is SYDVKM. V was shortened by 2 bases and J by 5 bases, with 6 bases between the two germline ends. The CDR3 contains 12 residues. Based on the CDR3 plus reference TRBV28 and TRBJ1-1, the full variable domain is DVKVTQSSRYLVKRTGEKVFLECVQDMDHENMFWYRQDPGLGLRLIYFSYDVKMKEKGDIPEGYSVSREKKERFSLILESASTNQTSMYLCASSLITTEAFFGQGTRLTVV.

The table lists this clonotype with many counts. This chain joins TRBV5-1 and TRBJ2-5, with TRBD2 as a possible D gene (6 bases). V shed 3 bases and J shed 4 bases, with 13 bases lying between them. Germline assignment: CDR1 SGHRS and CDR2 YFSETQ. The CDR3 loop spans 14 amino acids. CDR3 bases: TGCGCCAGCAGCTCCTCCGGGACTGGAGAGACCCAGTACTTC. Amino acid sequence: CASSSSGTGETQYF.

In this sample, this clonotype turned up many times. This CDR3 is CASSFEAEGGYTF. CDR3 sequence (DNA): TGTGCCAGCAGCTTTGAGGCGGAAGGGGGCTACACCTTC. This rearrangement joins TRBV7-2 to TRBJ1-2; D call uncertain. Trimming left V 3 bases short and J 8 bases short, with 13 bases between. The CDR3 runs 13 residues. Looked up from germline, CDR1 is SGHTA and CDR2 is FQGNSA.

This clonotype has at least ten counts. This chain links TRBV2 with TRBJ2-1, with 13 positions matching TRBD2. Germline trimming cut 6 bases from V and 9 bases from J; bases unmatched to any gene: 11. Germline CDR1 is SNHLY and CDR2 is FYNNEI. This CDR3 is built from 16 residues. The CDR3 sequence: CASRELAGGPSSEQFF. In DNA form, the CDR3 reads TGTGCCAGCAGAGAACTAGCGGGGGGGCCTAGTAGTGAGCAGTTCTTC.

In this sample, this clonotype turned up many times. The chain carries TRBV7-9 and TRBJ1-2; D not resolved. Germline assignment: CDR1 SEHNR and CDR2 FQNEAQ (reference sequence). CDR3 size: 13 residues. V was clipped by 1 base and J by 4 bases, with 7 bases between them. This chain's CDR3 is CASSLGQSYGYTF. For the CDR3, the DNA is TGTGCCAGCAGCTTAGGGCAAAGCTATGGCTACACCTTC.

In this sample, this clonotype turned up a few times. The V and J genes are TRBV29-1 and TRBJ2-5; D gene ambiguous. The V end lost 5 bases, the J end lost 5 bases, and 15 bases lay between the germline ends. This CDR3 region has 13 residues. In germline, CDR1 is SQVTM, CDR2 ANQGSEA. The CDR3 nucleotides are TGCAGCGTTTGGGCTAGTCCTAGGGAGACCCAGTACTTC. Its translation is CSVWASPRETQYF. Based on the CDR3 plus reference TRBV29-1 and TRBJ2-5, the full variable domain is SAVISQKPSRDICQRGTSLTIQCQVDSQVTMMFWYRQQPGQSLTLIATANQGSEATYESGFVIDKFPISRPNLTFSTLTVSNMSPEDSSIYLCSVWASPRETQYFGPGTRLLVL.

This clonotype was detected ten times or more. V is TRBV6-5 and J is TRBJ2-1; D is unclear. Germline CDR1 MNHEY, CDR2 SVGAGI. V gave up 8 bases and J gave up 4 bases, with 15 bases separating them. This CDR3 comprises 14 residues. The DNA for the CDR3 is TGTGCCAGCGGGCGGCCCGACCTTTACAATGAGCAGTTCTTC. This encodes CASGRPDLYNEQFF.

This clonotype was counted ten times or more. The rearrangement joins TRBV20-1 to TRBJ2-7; D is unresolved. This CDR3 has 14 residues. The V gene lost 2 bases and the J gene lost 3 bases, with 14 bases spanning the gap. Germline CDR1 is DFQATT and CDR2 is SNEGSKA (reference sequence). The CDR3 sequence: CSARPGQLFYEQYF. The CDR3 DNA sequence: TGCAGTGCTAGACCGGGCCAACTGTTCTACGAGCAGTACTTC.

This clonotype has ten or more counts. This chain joins TRBV4-2 and TRBJ2-1; TRBD2 aligns across 15 bases. Germline V gene data show CDR1 as LGHNA and CDR2 as YNFKEQ. The CDR3 is 18 residues long. V was clipped by 0 bases and J by 7 bases; unmatched bases: 7. DNA for the CDR3: TGTGCCAGCAGCCAAGATGGGACAGGGACTAGCGGGGGGAATGAGCAGTTCTTC. Encoded protein: CASSQDGTGTSGGNEQFF.

In its sample, this clonotype was seen many times. The chain combines TRBV28 with TRBJ2-7, with unresolved D. CDR1 is MDHEN, CDR2 SYDVKM, per germline. The CDR3 sequence is 13 residues long. The V end lost 3 bases, the J end lost 2 bases, and 8 bases lay between the germline ends. CDR3 sequence reads: CASSLPRTYEQYF. The CDR3 DNA reads TGTGCCAGCAGTTTGCCCCGGACCTACGAGCAGTACTTC.

In this sample, this clonotype turned up many times. The V and J genes are TRBV7-2 and TRBJ2-1; 12 bases line up with TRBD2. Losses at the gene ends were 6 bases for V and 8 bases for J; bases not matched to a gene: 5. The CDR3 is made up of 14 amino acids. Germline V gives CDR1 SGHTA, CDR2 FQGNSA. The CDR3 nucleotides read TGTGCCAGCAGTTCCGGACTAGCGGGGTATGAGCAGTTCTTC. This codes for CASSSGLAGYEQFF.

There are many counts of this clonotype. J is TRBJ2-7 and V is TRBV7-2; D remains ambiguous. The CDR3 consists of 15 residues. The germline V gene encodes CDR1 SGHTA and CDR2 FQGNSA. Trimming took 1 base from V and 2 from J, leaving 12 bases between them. The CDR3 coding sequence is TGTGCCAGCAGCTTAGGGGGTGCAGCCCCCTACGAGCAGTACTTC. This sequence encodes CASSLGGAAPYEQYF.

The V call is TRBV4-2, the J call TRBJ2-3; no clear D gene. The CDR3 has 14 amino acids. V was shortened by 0 bases and J by 5 bases, with 9 bases between the two germline ends. Germline CDR1 LGHNA, CDR2 YNFKEQ. The CDR3 reads CASSQEVRRDTQYF. CDR3 bases: TGTGCCAGCAGCCAAGAGGTCCGGCGAGATACGCAGTATTTT.

This clonotype appeared many times. The chain has TRBV6-6 and TRBJ1-2; D gene uncertain. Germline V gives CDR1 MNHNY, CDR2 SVGAGI (reference sequence). This CDR3 comprises 14 residues. The V end was cut by 2 bases, the J end by 2 bases, with 9 bases between. CDR3 region: CASSYHTTNYGYTF. The CDR3 DNA follows: TGTGCCAGCAGTTACCACACAACGAACTATGGCTACACCTTC.

This clonotype was counted a few times. The gene calls are TRBV12-3 or TRBV12-4 and TRBJ1-4, with D perhaps TRBD1 (5 bases). Trimming took off 6 bases at V and 4 bases at J, with 15 bases between the two ends. The CDR3 extends over 15 amino acids. The CDR3 nucleotides read TGTGCCAGCAGCCCCGTTAGGGGTAGTAATGAAAAACTGTTTTTT. Amino acids: CASSPVRGSNEKLFF.

Ten or more counts support this clonotype. Here the CDR3 DNA reads TGTGCCAGCAGCCACGCAGGGTTCCATGAGCAGTTCTTC. It is translated as CASSHAGFHEQFF. The chain carries TRBV4-2 and TRBJ2-1, with D possibly TRBD1 on 5 matching bases. The CDR3 is 13 amino acids. V was clipped by 3 bases and J by 8 bases, with 11 bases between them. The germline V gene encodes CDR1 LGHNA and CDR2 YNFKEQ.

This clonotype was counted between two and nine times. The gene calls are TRBV11-2 and TRBJ2-2; TRBD2 agrees at 8 bases. The CDR3 has 15 amino acids. Germline V gene data show CDR1 as SGHAT and CDR2 as FQNNGV. With 6 bases clipped from V and 0 bases from J, the junction kept 3 bases outside the gene matches. CDR3 residues: CASRVAGTNTGELFF. CDR3 DNA: TGTGCCAGCAGGGTAGCGGGGACGAACACCGGGGAGCTGTTTTTT.

This clonotype was counted between two and nine times. The chain is built from TRBV6-2 or TRBV6-3 and TRBJ2-7, with D perhaps matching TRBD1 (6 bases). This CDR3 is built from 15 residues. Germline CDR1 reads MNHEY; CDR2 reads SVGEGT. Trimming shortened V by 7 bases and J by 2 bases, and 18 bases separated the two germline ends. In nucleotides, the CDR3 is TGTGCCAGCAAACATCAGGGGCTGGGAACCTACGAGCAGTACTTC. This translates into CASKHQGLGTYEQYF.

The rearrangement uses TRBV7-3 and TRBJ1-6, with 9 bases matching TRBD1. This CDR3 region has 16 residues. The germline CDR1 and CDR2 sequences are SGHTA and FQGTGA. V was pared by 5 bases and J by 7 bases, with 9 bases of the junction left unmatched. For the CDR3, the DNA is TGTGCCAGCAGCCACGGTGGAGGGACAGGGAATTCACCCCTCCACTTT. It is translated as CASSHGGGTGNSPLHF.

This clonotype was seen only a few times. The rearrangement joins TRBV7-6 to TRBJ2-1, with D tentatively TRBD2 (7 bases). This CDR3 has 14 amino acids. Germline loops: CDR1 SGHVS, CDR2 FNYEAQ. V was trimmed by 0 bases and J by 9 bases, leaving 12 bases between them. The CDR3 bases are TGTGCCAGCAGCTTAGCGCGGGGGCCCGGTGAGCAGTTCTTC. Residues: CASSLARGPGEQFF. Drawing the rest from reference TRBV7-6 and TRBJ2-1, the complete variable domain is GAGVSQSPRYKVTKRGQDVALRCDPISGHVSLYWYRQALGQGPEFLTYFNYEAQQDKSGLPNDRFSAERPEGSISTLTIQRTEQRDSAMYRCASSLARGPGEQFFGPGTRLTVL.

The chain links TRBV20-1 to TRBJ2-5; D is tentatively TRBD1 or TRBD2 (5 bases each). The V gene lost 5 bases and the J gene lost 4 bases, with 17 bases spanning the gap. CDR1 DFQATT and CDR2 SNEGSKA come from the germline V gene (reference sequence). The CDR3 has 14 amino acids. The CDR3 is CSALGARNVETQYF. CDR3 nucleotide sequence: TGCAGTGCTCTCGGGGCCCGAAACGTAGAGACCCAGTACTTC.

There are many counts of this clonotype. The chain couples TRBV7-2 to TRBJ1-1, with D unclear. V was trimmed by 3 bases and J by 1 base, leaving 12 bases between them. CDR3 size: 15 residues. Germline CDR1 is SGHTA and CDR2 is FQGNSA. Here the CDR3 DNA reads TGTGCCAGCAGCTTTTTAGGACGGACGAACACTGAAGCTTTCTTT. This translates into CASSFLGRTNTEAFF.

This clonotype was counted ten times or more. V gene TRBV19 combines with J gene TRBJ2-1; D is unclear. CDR1 LNHDA and CDR2 SQIVND come from the germline V gene (reference sequence). The V and J ends lost 5 bases and 8 bases respectively, with 13 bases between them. The length of the CDR3 is 13 residues. CDR3 sequence: CASSPRSVDEQFF. The CDR3 nucleotides read TGTGCCAGTAGTCCTAGGTCGGTAGATGAGCAGTTCTTC.

The rearrangement uses TRBV7-8 and TRBJ2-1; D is possibly TRBD1 or TRBD2 (6 bases each). The V end lost 4 bases, the J end lost 3 bases, and 19 bases lay between the germline ends. Germline CDR1 SGHVS, CDR2 FQNEAQ. This CDR3 is 17 amino acids long. CDR3 sequence reads: CASSSLVSGASYNEQFF. The CDR3 DNA reads TGTGCCAGCAGCTCGTTAGTATCGGGGGCCAGCTACAATGAGCAGTTCTTC. The full variable domain, completed using reference TRBV7-8 and TRBJ2-1, is GAGVSQSPRYKVAKRGQDVALRCDPISGHVSLFWYQQALGQGPEFLTYFQNEAQLDKSGLPSDRFFAERPEGSVSTLKIQRTQQEDSAVYLCASSSLVSGASYNEQFFGPGTRLTVL.

This clonotype was seen at least ten times. V and J are TRBV11-2 and TRBJ2-3; 8 bases map to TRBD1. From germline, CDR1 is SGHAT and CDR2 FQNNGV. The V and J ends lost 2 bases and 3 bases, in that order; junction bases with no gene match: 10. The CDR3 has 17 residues. CDR3 sequence: CASSLPGAGGRTDTQYF. The DNA of the CDR3 is TGTGCCAGCAGCTTACCCGGTGCAGGGGGCCGAACAGATACGCAGTATTTT.

This clonotype was observed a few times. This sequence joins TRBV29-1 and TRBJ1-2; D remains ambiguous. CDR1 is SQVTM, CDR2 ANQGSEA, per germline. The CDR3 consists of 12 residues. V dropped 3 bases and J dropped 7 bases, with 12 bases sitting between them. The DNA of the CDR3 is TGCAGCGTTGACACTCCGATAGTTGGCTACACCTTC. It translates to CSVDTPIVGYTF. Based on the CDR3 plus reference TRBV29-1 and TRBJ1-2, the full variable domain is SAVISQKPSRDICQRGTSLTIQCQVDSQVTMMFWYRQQPGQSLTLIATANQGSEATYESGFVIDKFPISRPNLTFSTLTVSNMSPEDSSIYLCSVDTPIVGYTFGSGTRLTVV.

CDR3 nucleotide sequence: TGTGCCAGCGCCTTAATAAGGGGTCCTGAAGCTTTCTTT. It is translated as CASALIRGPEAFF. This chain uses TRBV2 with TRBJ1-1; the D gene is possibly TRBD1 (5 bases). The V and J ends lost 8 bases and 6 bases respectively, with 16 bases between them. In germline, CDR1 is SNHLY, CDR2 FYNNEI. There are 13 residues in the CDR3.